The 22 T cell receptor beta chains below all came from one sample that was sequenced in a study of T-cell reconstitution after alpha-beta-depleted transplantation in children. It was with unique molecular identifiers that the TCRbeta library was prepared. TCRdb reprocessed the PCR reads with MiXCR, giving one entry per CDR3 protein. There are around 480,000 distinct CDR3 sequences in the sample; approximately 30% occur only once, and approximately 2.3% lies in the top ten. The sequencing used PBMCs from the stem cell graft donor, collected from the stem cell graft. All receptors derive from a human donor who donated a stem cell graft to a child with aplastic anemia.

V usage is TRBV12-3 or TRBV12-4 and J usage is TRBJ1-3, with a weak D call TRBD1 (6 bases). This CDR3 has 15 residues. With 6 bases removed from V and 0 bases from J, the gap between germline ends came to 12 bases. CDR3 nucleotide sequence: TGTGCCAGCAGGGTAGACAGGAGCTCTGGAAACACCATATATTTT. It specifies CASRVDRSSGNTIYF.

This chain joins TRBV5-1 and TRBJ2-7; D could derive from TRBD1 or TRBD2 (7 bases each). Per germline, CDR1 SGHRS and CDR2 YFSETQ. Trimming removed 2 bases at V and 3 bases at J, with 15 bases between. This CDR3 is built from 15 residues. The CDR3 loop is CASSLGGGSRYEQYF. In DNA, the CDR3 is TGCGCCAGCAGCTTAGGGGGCGGGAGCCGCTACGAGCAGTACTTC.

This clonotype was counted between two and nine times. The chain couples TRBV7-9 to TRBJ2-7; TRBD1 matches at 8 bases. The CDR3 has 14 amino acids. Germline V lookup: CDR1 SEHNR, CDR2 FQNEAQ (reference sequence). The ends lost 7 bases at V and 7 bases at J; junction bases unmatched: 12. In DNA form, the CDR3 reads TGTGCCAGCACCACGACAGGGGCGGCTCAAGAGCAGTACTTC. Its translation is CASTTTGAAQEQYF.

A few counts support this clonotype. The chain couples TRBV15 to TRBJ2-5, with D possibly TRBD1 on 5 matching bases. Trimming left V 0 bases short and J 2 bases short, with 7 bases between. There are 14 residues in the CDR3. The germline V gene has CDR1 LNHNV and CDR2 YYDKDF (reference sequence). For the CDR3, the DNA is TGTGCCACCAGCAGAGACAGGGCACAAGAGACCCAGTACTTC. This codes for CATSRDRAQETQYF.

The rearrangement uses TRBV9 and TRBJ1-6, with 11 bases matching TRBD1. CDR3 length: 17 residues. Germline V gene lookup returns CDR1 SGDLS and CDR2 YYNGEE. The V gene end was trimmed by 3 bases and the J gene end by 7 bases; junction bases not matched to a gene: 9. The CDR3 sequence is CASSARPGTGGNSPLHF. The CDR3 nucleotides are TGTGCCAGCAGCGCAAGACCCGGGACAGGGGGAAATTCACCCCTCCACTTT.

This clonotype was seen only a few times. This chain's CDR3 is CASSPPGSTNTGELFF. CDR3 sequence (DNA): TGTGCCAGCTCACCACCGGGCAGCACGAACACCGGGGAGCTGTTTTTT. This sequence joins TRBV18 and TRBJ2-2; D gene ambiguous. Germline V lookup: CDR1 KGHSH, CDR2 LQKENI. The CDR3 totals 16 residues. V lost 0 bases and J 0 bases, leaving 8 bases between the germline ends.

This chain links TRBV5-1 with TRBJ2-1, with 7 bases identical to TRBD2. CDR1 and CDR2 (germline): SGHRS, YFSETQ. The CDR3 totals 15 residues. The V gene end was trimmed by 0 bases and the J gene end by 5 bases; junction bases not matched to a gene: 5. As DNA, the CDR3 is TGCGCCAGCAGCTTGGGACTAGCCGATAACAATGAGCAGTTCTTC. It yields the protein CASSLGLADNNEQFF.

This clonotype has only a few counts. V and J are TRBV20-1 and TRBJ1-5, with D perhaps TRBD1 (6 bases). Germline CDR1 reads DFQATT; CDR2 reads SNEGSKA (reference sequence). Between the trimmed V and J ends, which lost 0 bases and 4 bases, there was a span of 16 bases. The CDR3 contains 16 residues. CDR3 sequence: CSAREATGTWNQPQHF. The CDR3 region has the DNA TGCAGTGCTAGAGAGGCCACAGGGACATGGAATCAGCCCCAGCATTTT.

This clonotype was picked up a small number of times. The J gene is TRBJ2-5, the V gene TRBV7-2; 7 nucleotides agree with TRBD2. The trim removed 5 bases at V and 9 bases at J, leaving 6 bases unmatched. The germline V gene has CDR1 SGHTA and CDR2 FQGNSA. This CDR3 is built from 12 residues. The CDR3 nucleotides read TGTGCCAGCAGCGACTATCGGGGGGCCCAGTACTTC. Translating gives CASSDYRGAQYF.

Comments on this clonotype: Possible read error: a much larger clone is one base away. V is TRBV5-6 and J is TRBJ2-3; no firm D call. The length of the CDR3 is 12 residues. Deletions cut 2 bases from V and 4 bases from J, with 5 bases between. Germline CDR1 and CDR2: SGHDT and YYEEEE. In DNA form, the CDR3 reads TGTGCCAGCAGCTTCGCGGCAGATACGCAGTATTTT. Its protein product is CASSFAADTQYF.

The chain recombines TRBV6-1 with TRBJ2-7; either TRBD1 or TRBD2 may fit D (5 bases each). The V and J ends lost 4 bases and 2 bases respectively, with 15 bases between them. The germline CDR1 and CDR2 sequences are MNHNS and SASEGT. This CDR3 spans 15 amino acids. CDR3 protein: CASSAGRTNPYEQYF. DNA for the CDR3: TGTGCCAGCAGTGCGGGACGCACGAATCCCTACGAGCAGTACTTC.

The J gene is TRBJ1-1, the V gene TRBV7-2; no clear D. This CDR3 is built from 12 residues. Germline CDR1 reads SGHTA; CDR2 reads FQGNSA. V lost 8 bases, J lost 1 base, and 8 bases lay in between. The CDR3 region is CASGDPNTEAFF. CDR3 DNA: TGTGCCAGCGGCGACCCGAACACTGAAGCTTTCTTT.

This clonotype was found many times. Here the CDR3 reads CSVLGRGTYEQYF. DNA for the CDR3: TGCAGTGTTCTTGGCAGGGGGACCTACGAGCAGTACTTC. The V gene is TRBV20-1, the J gene TRBJ2-7; 7 bases line up with TRBD1. J lost 2 bases, V lost 7 bases, and 8 bases had no gene match. The CDR3 totals 13 residues. The germline V gene has CDR1 DFQATT and CDR2 SNEGSKA (reference sequence).

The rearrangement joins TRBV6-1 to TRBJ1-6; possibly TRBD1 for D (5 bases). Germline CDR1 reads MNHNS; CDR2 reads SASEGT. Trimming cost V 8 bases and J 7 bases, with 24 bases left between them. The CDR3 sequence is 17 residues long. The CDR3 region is CASGNFLNPGRNSPLHF. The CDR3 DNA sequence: TGTGCCAGCGGAAATTTCCTCAACCCGGGACGAAATTCACCCCTCCACTTT.

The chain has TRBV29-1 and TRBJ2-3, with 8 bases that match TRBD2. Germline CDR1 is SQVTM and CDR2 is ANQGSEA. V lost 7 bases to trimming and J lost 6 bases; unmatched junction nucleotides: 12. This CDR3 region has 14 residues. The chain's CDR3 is CSGAGVAGSDTQYF. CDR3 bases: TGCAGCGGAGCGGGGGTAGCGGGAAGTGATACGCAGTATTTT.

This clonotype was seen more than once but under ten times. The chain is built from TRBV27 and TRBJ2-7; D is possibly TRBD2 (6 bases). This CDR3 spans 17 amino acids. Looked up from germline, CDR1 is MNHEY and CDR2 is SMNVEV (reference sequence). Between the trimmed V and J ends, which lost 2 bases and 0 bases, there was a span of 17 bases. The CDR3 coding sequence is TGTGCCAGCAGTTTAATCCCCCCAGCGGGTAGCTCCTACGAGCAGTACGTC. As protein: CASSLIPPAGSSYEQYV.

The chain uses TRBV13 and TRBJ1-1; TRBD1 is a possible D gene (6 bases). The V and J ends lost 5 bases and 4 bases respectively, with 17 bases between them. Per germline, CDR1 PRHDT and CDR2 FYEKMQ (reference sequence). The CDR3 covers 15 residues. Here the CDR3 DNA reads TGTGCCAGCAGCCTCCCAGGGGTGACCGTCACTGAAGCTTTCTTT. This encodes CASSLPGVTVTEAFF.

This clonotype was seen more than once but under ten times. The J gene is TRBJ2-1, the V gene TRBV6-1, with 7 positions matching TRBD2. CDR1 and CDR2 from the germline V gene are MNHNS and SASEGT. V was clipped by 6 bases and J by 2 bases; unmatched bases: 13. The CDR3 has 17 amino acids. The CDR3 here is CASSPTAGGSPYNEQFF. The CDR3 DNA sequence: TGTGCCAGCAGCCCAACGGCCGGGGGGAGCCCCTACAATGAGCAGTTCTTC.

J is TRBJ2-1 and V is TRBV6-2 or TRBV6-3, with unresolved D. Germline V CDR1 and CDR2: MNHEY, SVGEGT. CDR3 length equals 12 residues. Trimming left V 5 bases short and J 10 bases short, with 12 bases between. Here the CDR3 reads CASSQRFEEQFF. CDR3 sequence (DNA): TGTGCCAGCAGTCAGAGGTTTGAGGAGCAGTTCTTC.

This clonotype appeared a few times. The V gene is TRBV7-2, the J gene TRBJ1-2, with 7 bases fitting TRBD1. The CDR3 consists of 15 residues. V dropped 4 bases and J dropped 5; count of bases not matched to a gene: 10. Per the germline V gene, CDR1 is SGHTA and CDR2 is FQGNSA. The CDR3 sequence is CASSSAPGQRYGYTF. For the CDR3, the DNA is TGTGCCAGCAGCTCGGCCCCGGGACAGCGATATGGCTACACCTTC.

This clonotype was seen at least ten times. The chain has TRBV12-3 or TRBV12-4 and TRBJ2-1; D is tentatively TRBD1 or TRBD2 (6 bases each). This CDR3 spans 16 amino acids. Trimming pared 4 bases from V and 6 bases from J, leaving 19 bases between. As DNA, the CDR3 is TGTGCCAGCAGTTACTTGGGTCTCAAGGGGGGCAATGAGCAGTTCTTC. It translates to CASSYLGLKGGNEQFF.

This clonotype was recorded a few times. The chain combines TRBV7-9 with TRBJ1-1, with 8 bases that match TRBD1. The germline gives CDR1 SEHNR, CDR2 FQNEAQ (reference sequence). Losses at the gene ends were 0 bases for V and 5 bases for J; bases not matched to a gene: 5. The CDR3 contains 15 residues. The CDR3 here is CASSLAAGGLTEAFF. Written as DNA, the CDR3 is TGTGCCAGCAGCTTAGCGGCAGGGGGCTTGACTGAAGCTTTCTTT.